These 29 T cell receptor beta chains came from one sample sequenced in a study of cytomegalovirus exposure and HLA in healthy donors. This PCR relied on a set of 60 Vbeta primers and 13 Jbeta primers. Using immunoSEQ multiplex PCR, the repertoire was profiled, and TCRdb retains in-frame clones only, with some absent. This repertoire shows around 180,000 clones, over 60% found once; its top ten account for 1.5%. Sequences were obtained from PBMCs. The receptors here all came from a girl aged 10 to 17 in good health and CMV-seronegative.

This clone has a handful of counts. The rearrangement joins TRBV5-1 to TRBJ1-4; the D is unclear. V lost 2 bases and J 3 bases, leaving 8 bases between the germline ends. This CDR3 has 14 amino acids. Germline V gene lookup returns CDR1 SGHRS and CDR2 YFSETQ. CDR3 nucleotide sequence: TGCGCCAGCAGCTTTGGAACAGCTAATGAAAAACTGTTTTTT. Its translation is CASSFGTANEKLFF.

This clone showed up just a few times. This rearrangement joins TRBV5-1 to TRBJ2-1; D is uncertain. Germline-derived CDR1 and CDR2 are SGHRS and YFSETQ. CDR3 size: 14 residues. The V end was cut by 0 bases, the J end by 0 bases, with 4 bases between. CDR3 residues: CASSLASSYNEQFF. The CDR3 coding sequence is TGCGCCAGCAGCTTGGCGAGCTCCTACAATGAGCAGTTCTTC.

This clone was counted once. Other DNA variants within this sample encode the same CDR3. The V call is TRBV6-5, the J call TRBJ2-7; possibly TRBD1 for D (6 bases). The length of the CDR3 is 13 residues. V was clipped by 4 bases and J by 1 base, with 8 bases between them. The germline V gene has CDR1 MNHEY and CDR2 SVGAGI. CDR3 DNA sequence: TGTGCCAGCAGTTCCGGGACATCCTACGAGCAGTACTTC. It is translated as CASSSGTSYEQYF.

This clone was seen more than once but under ten times. V gene TRBV9 combines with J gene TRBJ2-3; D is undetermined. Germline V gives CDR1 SGDLS, CDR2 YYNGEE. The length of the CDR3 is 13 residues. Trimming left V 0 bases short and J 7 bases short, with 9 bases between. This chain's CDR3 is CASSVDLKNTQYF. The CDR3 DNA is TGTGCCAGCAGCGTAGACTTGAAAAATACGCAGTATTTT. Full variable domain (outside the CDR3, taken from reference TRBV9 and TRBJ2-3): DSGVTQTPKHLITATGQRVTLRCSPRSGDLSVYWYQQSLDQGLQFLIQYYNGEERAKGNILERFSAQQFPDLHSELNLSSLELGDSALYFCASSVDLKNTQYFGPGTRLTVL.

The chain joins TRBV9 to TRBJ2-5; D is perhaps TRBD2 (5 bases). V was trimmed by 4 bases and J by 5 bases, leaving 15 bases between them. Germline-derived CDR1 and CDR2 are SGDLS and YYNGEE. This CDR3 contains 14 residues. Here the CDR3 reads CASSSDGGGETQYF. The CDR3 nucleotides are TGTGCCAGCAGCTCGGACGGAGGAGGCGAGACCCAGTACTTC.

This sequence joins TRBV6-5 and TRBJ2-5; D call uncertain. The CDR3 spans 14 residues. Germline CDR1 reads MNHEY; CDR2 reads SVGAGI. Trimming left V 6 bases short and J 0 bases short, with 11 bases between. CDR3 in amino acids: CASSPGSNQETQYF. In DNA form, the CDR3 reads TGTGCCAGCAGCCCCGGGTCAAACCAAGAGACCCAGTACTTC.

This chain joins TRBV15 and TRBJ2-7, with 7 bases aligning to TRBD2. Germline CDR1 reads LNHNV; CDR2 reads YYDKDF (reference sequence). V lost 5 bases and J lost 6; bases outside the gene matches: 10. This CDR3 region has 14 residues. The DNA for the CDR3 is TGTGCCACCAGCCGGGAGGTGGCGGAGGTCGAGCAGTACTTC. Its protein product is CATSREVAEVEQYF.

This chain joins TRBV18 and TRBJ1-1; D is undetermined. V shed 2 bases and J shed 0 bases, with 10 bases lying between them. This CDR3 spans 15 amino acids. Germline CDR1 is KGHSH and CDR2 is LQKENI. The CDR3 reads CASSPVERLNTEAFF. As DNA, the CDR3 is TGTGCCAGCTCACCAGTAGAGCGCTTGAACACTGAAGCTTTCTTT.

This clone has a handful of counts. The rearrangement joins TRBV6-1 to TRBJ1-2; 11 bases are shared with TRBD1. V was pared by 6 bases and J by 4 bases, with 4 bases of the junction left unmatched. Germline V lookup: CDR1 MNHNS, CDR2 SASEGT. The CDR3 spans 14 residues. CDR3 DNA sequence: TGTGCCAGCAGGGGTGGGACAGGGGGCTATGGCTACACCTTC. It is translated as CASRGGTGGYGYTF.

Only a few counts were recorded for this clone. The chain joins TRBV6-1 to TRBJ1-2; tentative D call: TRBD1 (6 bases). Germline-derived CDR1 and CDR2 are MNHNS and SASEGT. The CDR3 extends over 16 amino acids. V lost 4 bases to trimming and J lost 2 bases, with 17 bases between them. The CDR3 DNA reads as TGTGCCAGCAGTGCTGTTAGACAGGAAGGAAACTATGGCTACACCTTC. Protein product: CASSAVRQEGNYGYTF.

The chain recombines TRBV7-2 with TRBJ2-7; 9 nucleotides match TRBD2. After removal of 2 bases from V and 0 bases from J, the junction contained 5 bases not matched to a gene. From germline, CDR1 is SGHTA and CDR2 FQGNSA. The length of the CDR3 is 16 residues. For the CDR3, the DNA is TGTGCCAGCAGCTTAAATCCTAGCGGGGCCTCCTACGAGCAGTACTTC. Protein: CASSLNPSGASYEQYF.

The rearrangement links TRBV5-1 to TRBJ1-6, with D possibly TRBD1 on 5 matching bases. This CDR3 spans 16 amino acids. Germline V lookup: CDR1 SGHRS, CDR2 YFSETQ. Trimming stripped 6 bases from V and 6 bases from J, with 19 bases between. CDR3 sequence (DNA): TGCGCCAGCACTTCTAGTGGGGGGAAATCTAATTCACCCCTCCACTTT. This codes for CASTSSGGKSNSPLHF.

The chain joins TRBV30 to TRBJ1-6; possible D gene TRBD1, 5 bases. CDR1 and CDR2 (germline): GTSNPN, SVGIG (reference sequence). This CDR3 region has 17 residues. Trimming left V 7 bases short and J 4 bases short, with 23 bases between. The CDR3 region is CAFREQVGRGYNSPLHF. Written as DNA, the CDR3 is TGTGCCTTTAGAGAGCAGGTTGGTAGGGGATATAATTCACCCCTCCACTTT.

The rearrangement uses TRBV18 and TRBJ2-6; tentatively, D is TRBD1 (5 bases). CDR3 length equals 18 residues. The germline V gene encodes CDR1 KGHSH and CDR2 LQKENI. The V gene lost 2 bases and the J gene lost 0 bases, with 14 bases spanning the gap. Here the CDR3 DNA reads TGTGCCAGCTCACCAAATATGGCGACAGCCTCTGGGGCCAACGTCCTGACTTTC. Protein: CASSPNMATASGANVLTF.

The rearrangement joins TRBV13 to TRBJ1-5; tentative D call: TRBD1 (6 bases). CDR1 is PRHDT, CDR2 FYEKMQ, per germline (reference sequence). Trimming took 0 bases from V and 7 from J, leaving 16 bases between them. There are 16 residues in the CDR3. The CDR3 loop reads CASSLGRVQGGQPQHF. CDR3 DNA: TGTGCCAGCAGCTTAGGCAGGGTACAGGGTGGCCAGCCCCAGCATTTT.

J is TRBJ1-4 and V is TRBV6-5, with 7 positions matching TRBD1. The germline gives CDR1 MNHEY, CDR2 SVGAGI. The CDR3 has 14 amino acids. Trimming cost V 4 bases and J 7 bases; bases outside gene matches: 6. The CDR3 nucleotides are TGTGCCAGCAGTTCACCCGGGACAGCTGAAAAACTGTTTTTT. This encodes CASSSPGTAEKLFF.

The CDR3: CASSSVAGGQETQYF. In DNA, the CDR3 is TGTGCCAGCAGTTCGGTAGCGGGGGGACAAGAGACCCAGTACTTC. The V and J genes are TRBV6-5 and TRBJ2-5; TRBD2 matches at 10 bases. Germline assignment: CDR1 MNHEY and CDR2 SVGAGI. The CDR3 is 15 amino acids. Trimming took 4 bases from V and 2 from J; bases not matched to a gene: 4.

V usage is TRBV27 and J usage is TRBJ1-1; D gene uncertain. CDR1 and CDR2 from the germline V gene are MNHEY and SMNVEV (reference sequence). V lost 6 bases and J lost 0, with 11 bases in between. There are 14 residues in the CDR3. The CDR3 coding sequence is TGTGCCAGCAGATCGAACGGTTTGAACACTGAAGCTTTCTTT. Translating gives CASRSNGLNTEAFF.

The chain employs TRBV30 and TRBJ1-1, with a tentative D call TRBD1 (5 bases). The CDR3 loop spans 12 amino acids. Germline V gene data show CDR1 as GTSNPN and CDR2 as SVGIG (reference sequence). The V gene lost 8 bases and the J gene lost 3 bases, with 13 bases spanning the gap. CDR3 bases: TGTGCCGGCCGTACAGGATACACTGAAGCTTTCTTT. It is translated as CAGRTGYTEAFF.

This clone was seen more than once but under ten times. Other DNA sequences within the sample encode an identical CDR3. The CDR3 nucleotides read TGCGCCAGCAGCTTACGGGGTGGTGGCACTGAAGCTTTCTTT. This codes for CASSLRGGGTEAFF. The gene calls are TRBV5-1 and TRBJ1-1, with no clear D. Germline V gives CDR1 SGHRS, CDR2 YFSETQ. This CDR3 has 14 residues. Trimming cost V 2 bases and J 4 bases, with 12 bases left between them.

V is TRBV5-1 and J is TRBJ1-1, with a weak D call TRBD1 (6 bases). The germline gives CDR1 SGHRS, CDR2 YFSETQ. CDR3 length: 15 amino acids. V lost 7 bases, J lost 1 base, and 17 bases lay in between. The CDR3 spells CASRKGTLANTEAFF. The CDR3 DNA is TGCGCCAGCCGAAAAGGGACACTCGCGAACACTGAAGCTTTCTTT.

The chain carries TRBV7-5 and TRBJ2-5; the table's D call, TRBD1, was not checked against the DNA. TRBV7-5 is a listed pseudogene. This CDR3 is 15 amino acids long. The CDR3 bases are TGTGCCAGAAGCGAGACACAGGGGGCCCAAGAGACCCAGTACTTC. Translating gives CARSETQGAQETQYF.

This clone came up a few times. The chain combines TRBV5-4 with TRBJ2-5; TRBD2 aligns across 12 bases. Germline CDR1 is SGHNT and CDR2 is YYREEE (reference sequence). The trim removed 0 bases at V and 9 bases at J, leaving 15 bases unmatched. This CDR3 region has 18 residues. CDR3 nucleotide sequence: TGTGCCAGCAGCTTGGCGGGGGTAGGAGGACTAGCGGGGATAGCCCAGTACTTC. Translation: CASSLAGVGGLAGIAQYF.

The chain links TRBV2 to TRBJ2-3; 9 bases match TRBD2. V shed 5 bases, J shed 6 bases, and the junction held 6 bases outside the gene matches. This CDR3 comprises 14 residues. The germline V gene encodes CDR1 SNHLY and CDR2 FYNNEI. In DNA, the CDR3 is TGTGCCAGCAGTAGGGCGGGGGGGGCGGATACGCAGTATTTT. Amino acid sequence: CASSRAGGADTQYF.

This chain links TRBV2 with TRBJ1-1, with 10 bases identical to TRBD1. Germline trimming cut 3 bases from V and 1 base from J; bases unmatched to any gene: 2. CDR3 size: 15 residues. Germline values: CDR1 SNHLY, CDR2 FYNNEI. DNA of the CDR3: TGTGCCAGCAGTGAGACAGGGGGCGGGAACACTGAAGCTTTCTTT. Protein: CASSETGGGNTEAFF.

The chain couples TRBV6-6 to TRBJ2-1, with D possibly matching TRBD2 (6 bases). The CDR3 runs to 13 residues. Trimming cost V 6 bases and J 10 bases, with 16 bases left between them. Germline loops: CDR1 MNHNY, CDR2 SVGAGI (reference sequence). This chain's CDR3 is CASRMEGSREQFF. CDR3 DNA: TGTGCCAGCAGGATGGAGGGGTCCAGGGAGCAGTTCTTC.

This rearrangement joins TRBV25-1 to TRBJ2-1, with 7 bases matching TRBD1. Germline V gene data show CDR1 as MGHDK and CDR2 as SYGVNS. The junction had 22 bases not matched to a gene; V was cut back by 11 bases and J by 6 bases. The CDR3 has 17 residues. The CDR3 reads CAAVATGEYPHGNEQFF. CDR3 sequence (DNA): TGTGCCGCTGTTGCTACAGGGGAGTATCCACACGGCAATGAGCAGTTCTTC.

The chain combines TRBV7-3 with TRBJ2-5, with D uncertain. This CDR3 has 11 residues. Trimming removed 4 bases from V and 4 bases from J, with 4 bases in between. Per germline, CDR1 SGHTA and CDR2 FQGTGA. CDR3 sequence: CASSSLETQYF. DNA for the CDR3: TGTGCCAGCAGCTCCCTAGAGACCCAGTACTTC. Full variable domain (missing parts from reference TRBV7-3 and TRBJ2-5): GAGVSQTPSNKVTEKGKYVELRCDPISGHTALYWYRQSLGQGPEFLIYFQGTGAADDSGLPNDRFFAVRPEGSVSTLKIQRTERGDSAVYLCASSSLETQYFGPGTRLLVL.

This clone was counted only a few times. The rearrangement links TRBV7-9 to TRBJ1-2; D uncertain. Trimming removed 0 bases at V and 8 bases at J, with 13 bases between. The CDR3 totals 14 residues. Germline V gene lookup returns CDR1 SEHNR and CDR2 FQNEAQ (reference sequence). This CDR3 is CASSLAVAGSGYTF. CDR3 in DNA: TGTGCCAGCAGCTTAGCGGTGGCGGGATCCGGCTACACCTTC.